The text below deals with one T cell receptor beta chain. What it recognizes is unknown. The PCR made use of 60 Vbeta and 13 Jbeta primers. TCRdb's copy holds only in-frame clones and misses some; the assay was immunoSEQ multiplex PCR. In the table there are 90,000 to 150,000 clones, around 77% of which are singletons. This sample is drawn from a study of cytomegalovirus exposure and HLA in healthy donors. The study, taken as a whole, reports: Association with HLA alleles at 0.05 false discovery rate was found for 16,951 TCR beta sequences in a later analysis.

This sequence was found in a man aged 40-55 years in good health and CMV-seropositive. The sequencing sample was made of PBMCs.

CDR3 nucleotide sequence: TGTGCCAGCAGTGGACTAGCGGGGGGCACAGATACGCAGTATTTT. Its protein is CASSGLAGGTDTQYF. The chain employs TRBV6-4 and TRBJ2-3; 12 positions agree with TRBD2. Germline loops: CDR1 MRHNA, CDR2 SNTAGT. This CDR3 contains 15 residues. V shed 4 bases and J 1 base; nucleotides not matched to a gene: 0.